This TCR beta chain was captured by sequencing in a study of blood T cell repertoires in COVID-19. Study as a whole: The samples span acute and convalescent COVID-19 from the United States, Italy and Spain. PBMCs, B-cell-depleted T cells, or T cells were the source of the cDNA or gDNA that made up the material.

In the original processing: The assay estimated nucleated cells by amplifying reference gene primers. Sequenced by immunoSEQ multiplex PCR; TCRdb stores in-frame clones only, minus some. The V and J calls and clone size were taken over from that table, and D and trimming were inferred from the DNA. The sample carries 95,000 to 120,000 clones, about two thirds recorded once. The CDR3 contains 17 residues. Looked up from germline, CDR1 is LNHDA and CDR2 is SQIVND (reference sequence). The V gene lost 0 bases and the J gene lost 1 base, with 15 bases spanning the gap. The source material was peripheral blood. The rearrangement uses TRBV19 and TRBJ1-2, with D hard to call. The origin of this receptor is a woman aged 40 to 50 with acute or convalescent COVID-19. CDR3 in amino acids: CASSIDGRGNINYGYTF. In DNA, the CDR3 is TGTGCCAGTAGTATAGATGGGCGCGGGAATATTAACTATGGCTACACCTTC. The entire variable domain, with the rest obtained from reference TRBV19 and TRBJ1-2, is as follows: DGGITQSPKYLFRKEGQNVTLSCEQNLNHDAMYWYRQDPGQGLRLIYYSQIVNDFQKGDIAEGYSVSREKKESFPLTVTSAQKNPTAFYLCASSIDGRGNINYGYTFGSGTRLTVV.